The 10 T cell receptor beta chains presented below share a single source sample, sequenced in a study of early T cells in non-severe SARS-CoV-2 infection. MiXCR, applied by TCRdb to the 5' RACE reads, yields one record per CDR3 protein. This table has over 55,000 distinct CDR3 sequences, roughly a tenth appearing once. Material: whole blood. These receptors were obtained from an adult who was a healthcare worker with PCR-confirmed SARS-CoV-2 infection or an uninfected control (not recorded which).

This clonotype was observed at least ten times. The chain employs TRBV7-3 and TRBJ2-5; D perhaps matches TRBD2 (5 bases). The CDR3 covers 13 residues. The V gene's germline CDR1 is SGHTA and CDR2 FQGTGA. The V and J ends lost 5 bases and 1 base respectively, with 8 bases between them. The chain's CDR3 is CASSLAFQETQYF. Here the CDR3 DNA reads TGTGCCAGCAGCCTAGCCTTCCAAGAGACCCAGTACTTC.

The sample holds many counts of this clonotype. V is TRBV7-2 and J is TRBJ1-3; 7 bases map to TRBD1. Germline V gene lookup returns CDR1 SGHTA and CDR2 FQGNSA. Trimming removed 5 bases from V and 3 bases from J; junction bases left unmatched: 10. This CDR3 has 16 residues. CDR3 sequence: CASSRAGTASGNTIYF. The CDR3 region has the DNA TGTGCCAGCAGCCGGGCCGGGACAGCGAGTGGAAACACCATATATTTT.

The chain joins TRBV7-2 to TRBJ1-6; D gene ambiguous. This CDR3 has 16 residues. V lost 5 bases to trimming and J lost 0 bases, with 11 bases between them. From germline, CDR1 is SGHTA and CDR2 FQGNSA. CDR3 nucleotide sequence: TGTGCCAGCAGCATATCGGGGTCCTCCTATAATTCACCCCTCCACTTT. It yields the protein CASSISGSSYNSPLHF.

This clonotype was detected a few times. The V and J genes are TRBV7-2 and TRBJ2-3; 8 bases line up with TRBD2. The CDR3 is 17 amino acids. V lost 2 bases, J lost 3 bases, and 10 bases stayed unmatched. CDR1 SGHTA and CDR2 FQGNSA come from the germline V gene. CDR3 protein: CASSLNYLGTRTDTQYF. For the CDR3, the DNA is TGTGCCAGCAGCTTAAATTATCTCGGGACTAGGACAGATACGCAGTATTTT.

The V call is TRBV3-1, the J call TRBJ2-5, with 7 bases aligning to TRBD2. Trimming took 1 base from V and 1 from J; bases not matched to a gene: 0. Germline lookup yields CDR1 LGHDT and CDR2 YNNKEL (reference sequence). CDR3 length: 14 residues. CDR3 sequence (DNA): TGTGCCAGCAGCCAAGGGACTAGCCAAGAGACCCAGTACTTC. Its translation: CASSQGTSQETQYF.

V gene TRBV11-2 combines with J gene TRBJ2-2; D call uncertain. Trimming pared 1 base from V and 1 base from J, leaving 16 bases between. The CDR3 is made up of 18 amino acids. Germline assignment: CDR1 SGHAT and CDR2 FQNNGV. CDR3: CASSLVVGRHLNTGELFF. CDR3 bases: TGTGCCAGCAGCTTAGTAGTCGGCAGGCATCTGAACACCGGGGAGCTGTTTTTT.

The DNA for the CDR3 is TGTGCCAGCAGCCAAGCTGCTGGAAACACCATATATTTT. Its protein product is CASSQAAGNTIYF. This chain connects TRBV3-1 to TRBJ1-3; D is uncertain. The CDR3 loop spans 13 amino acids. V was clipped by 1 base and J by 2 bases, with 3 bases between them. The germline CDR1 and CDR2 sequences are LGHDT and YNNKEL (reference sequence).

The chain employs TRBV2 and TRBJ2-5; a weak D match, TRBD1 (6 bases). The ends were cut back, 6 bases at V and 4 bases at J, with 18 bases in the middle. The germline V gene has CDR1 SNHLY and CDR2 FYNNEI. CDR3 size: 15 residues. The chain's CDR3 is CASRTGTTSSETQYF. CDR3 sequence (DNA): TGTGCCAGCAGGACCGGGACAACGTCGTCAGAGACCCAGTACTTC.

Only a few counts were recorded for this clonotype. The chain carries TRBV3-1 and TRBJ1-1, with no clear D. Germline V gene sequence: CDR1 LGHDT, CDR2 YNNKEL (reference sequence). The V gene lost 4 bases and the J gene lost 0 bases, with 9 bases spanning the gap. This CDR3 has 14 residues. CDR3 sequence (DNA): TGTGCCAGCAGCCGCATAAACCTGAACACTGAAGCTTTCTTT. Translated: CASSRINLNTEAFF.

At least ten counts were recorded for this clonotype. The V call is TRBV29-1, the J call TRBJ1-1, with D unresolved. V dropped 8 bases and J dropped 1 base, with 11 bases sitting between them. Germline V CDR1 and CDR2: SQVTM, ANQGSEA. This CDR3 is built from 12 residues. The CDR3 sequence is CSSSTGNTEAFF. Here the CDR3 DNA reads TGCAGCTCCAGTACGGGGAACACTGAAGCTTTCTTT.